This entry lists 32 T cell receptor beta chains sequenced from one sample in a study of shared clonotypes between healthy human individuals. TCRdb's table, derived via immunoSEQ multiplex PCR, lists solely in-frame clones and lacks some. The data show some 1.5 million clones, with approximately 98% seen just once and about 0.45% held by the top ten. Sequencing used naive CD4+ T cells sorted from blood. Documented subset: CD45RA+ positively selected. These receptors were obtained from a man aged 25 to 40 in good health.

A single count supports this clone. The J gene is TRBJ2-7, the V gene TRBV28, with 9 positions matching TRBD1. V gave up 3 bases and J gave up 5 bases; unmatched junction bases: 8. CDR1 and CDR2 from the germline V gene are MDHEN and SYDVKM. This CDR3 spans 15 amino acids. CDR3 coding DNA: TGTGCCAGCAGTTTGTCGACAGGGGGGGAAAACGAGCAGTACTTC. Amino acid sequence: CASSLSTGGENEQYF.

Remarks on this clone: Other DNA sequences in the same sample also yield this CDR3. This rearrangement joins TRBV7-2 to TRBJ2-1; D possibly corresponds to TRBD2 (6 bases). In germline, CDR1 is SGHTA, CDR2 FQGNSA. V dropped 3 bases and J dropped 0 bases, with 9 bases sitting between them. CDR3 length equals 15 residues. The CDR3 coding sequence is TGTGCCAGCAGCTTTAGCGGCAGCTCCTACAATGAGCAGTTCTTC. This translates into CASSFSGSSYNEQFF.

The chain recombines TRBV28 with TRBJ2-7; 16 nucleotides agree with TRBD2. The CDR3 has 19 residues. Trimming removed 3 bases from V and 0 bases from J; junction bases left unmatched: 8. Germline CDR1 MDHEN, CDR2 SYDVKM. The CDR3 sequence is CASSFASGTSGRASYEQYF. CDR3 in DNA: TGTGCCAGCAGTTTTGCCTCCGGGACTAGCGGGAGGGCCTCCTACGAGCAGTACTTC.

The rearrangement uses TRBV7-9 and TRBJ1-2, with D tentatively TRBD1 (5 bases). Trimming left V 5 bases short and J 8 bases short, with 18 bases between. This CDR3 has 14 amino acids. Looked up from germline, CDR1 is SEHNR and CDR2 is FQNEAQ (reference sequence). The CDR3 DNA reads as TGTGCCAGCAGCCTAGGGGCAGGCCAGACAGGCTACACCTTC. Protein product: CASSLGAGQTGYTF. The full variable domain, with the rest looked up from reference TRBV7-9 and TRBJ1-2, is DTGVSQNPRHKITKRGQNVTFRCDPISEHNRLYWYRQTLGQGPEFLTYFQNEAQLEKSRLLSDRFSAERPKGSFSTLEIQRTEQGDSAMYLCASSLGAGQTGYTFGSGTRLTVV.

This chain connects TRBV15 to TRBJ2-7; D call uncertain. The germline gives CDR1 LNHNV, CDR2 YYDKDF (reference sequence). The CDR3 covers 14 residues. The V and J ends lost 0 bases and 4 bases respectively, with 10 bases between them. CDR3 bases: TGTGCCACCAGCAGAGATCCCCATAGTTACGAGCAGTACTTC. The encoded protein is CATSRDPHSYEQYF.

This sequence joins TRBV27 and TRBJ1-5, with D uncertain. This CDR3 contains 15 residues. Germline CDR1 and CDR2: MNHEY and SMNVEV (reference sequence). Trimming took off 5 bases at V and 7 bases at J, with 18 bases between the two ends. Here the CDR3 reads CASSPKGLGSQPQHF. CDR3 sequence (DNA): TGTGCCAGCAGTCCCAAAGGGCTGGGAAGCCAGCCCCAGCATTTT.

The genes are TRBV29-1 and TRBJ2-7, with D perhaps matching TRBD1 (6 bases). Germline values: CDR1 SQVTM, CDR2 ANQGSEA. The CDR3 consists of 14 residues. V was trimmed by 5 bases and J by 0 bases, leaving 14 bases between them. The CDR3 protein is CSVCRDTASYEQYF. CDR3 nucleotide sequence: TGCAGCGTTTGCCGGGACACTGCCTCCTACGAGCAGTACTTC.

The CDR3 nucleotides read TGTGCCATCAGTGTCCTACCCACGTCCAGCGGGAGTACGGATGAGCAGTTCTTC. This encodes CAISVLPTSSGSTDEQFF. This chain joins TRBV10-3 and TRBJ2-1; TRBD2 matches at 8 bases. Germline-derived CDR1 and CDR2 are ENHRY and SYGVKD. This CDR3 has 18 residues. V lost 4 bases to trimming and J lost 8 bases; unmatched junction nucleotides: 19.

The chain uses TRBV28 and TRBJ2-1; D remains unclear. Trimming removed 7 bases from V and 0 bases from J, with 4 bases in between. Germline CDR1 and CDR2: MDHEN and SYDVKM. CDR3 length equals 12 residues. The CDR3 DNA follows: TGTGCCAGCACCAACTCCTACAATGAGCAGTTCTTC. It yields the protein CASTNSYNEQFF.

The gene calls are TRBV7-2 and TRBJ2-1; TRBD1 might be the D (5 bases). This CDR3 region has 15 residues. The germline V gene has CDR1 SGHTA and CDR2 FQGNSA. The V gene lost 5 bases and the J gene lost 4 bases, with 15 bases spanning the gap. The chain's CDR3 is CASSRQSDFYNEQFF. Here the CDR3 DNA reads TGTGCCAGCAGCCGACAGAGTGACTTTTACAATGAGCAGTTCTTC. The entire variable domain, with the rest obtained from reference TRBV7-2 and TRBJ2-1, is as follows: GAGVSQSPSNKVTEKGKDVELRCDPISGHTALYWYRQSLGQGLEFLIYFQGNSAPDKSGLPSDRFSAERTGGSVSTLTIQRTQQEDSAVYLCASSRQSDFYNEQFFGPGTRLTVL.

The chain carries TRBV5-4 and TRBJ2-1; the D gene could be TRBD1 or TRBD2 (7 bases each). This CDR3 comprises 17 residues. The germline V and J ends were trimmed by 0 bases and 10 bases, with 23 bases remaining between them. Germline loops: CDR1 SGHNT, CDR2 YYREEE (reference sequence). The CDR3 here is CASSLGGTVMQAGEQFF. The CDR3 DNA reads TGTGCCAGCAGCTTGGGCGGGACAGTGATGCAAGCGGGAGAGCAGTTCTTC.

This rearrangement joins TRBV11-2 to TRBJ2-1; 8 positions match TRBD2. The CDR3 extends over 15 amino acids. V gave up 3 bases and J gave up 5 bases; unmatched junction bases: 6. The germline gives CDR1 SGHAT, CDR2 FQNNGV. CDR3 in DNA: TGTGCCAGCAGCTTGATAGCGGGACCGGACAATGAGCAGTTCTTC. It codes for CASSLIAGPDNEQFF.

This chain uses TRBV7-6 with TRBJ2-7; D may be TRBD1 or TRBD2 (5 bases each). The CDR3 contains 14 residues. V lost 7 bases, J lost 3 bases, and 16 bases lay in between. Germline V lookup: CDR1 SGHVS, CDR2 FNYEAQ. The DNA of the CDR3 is TGTGCCAGCACCCCATCGGGGCAGCACTACGAGCAGTACTTC. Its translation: CASTPSGQHYEQYF.

CDR3 bases: TGCGCCAGCAGCCAAGATCGATGGACAGGGGGCCCTGCACAGTTCTTC. Its protein is CASSQDRWTGGPAQFF. This chain uses TRBV4-1 with TRBJ2-1; TRBD1 matches at 11 bases. The germline gives CDR1 MGHRA, CDR2 YSYEKL. J gave up 13 bases and V 0 bases, and 11 bases lay outside the gene matches. The CDR3 has 16 amino acids.

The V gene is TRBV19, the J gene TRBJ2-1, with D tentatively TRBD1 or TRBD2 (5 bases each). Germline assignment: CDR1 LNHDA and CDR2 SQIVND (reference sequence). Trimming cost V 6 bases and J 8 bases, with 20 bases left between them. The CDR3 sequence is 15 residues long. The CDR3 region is CASSKRTGPVDEQFF. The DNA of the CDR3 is TGTGCCAGTAGCAAGAGAACGGGACCGGTGGATGAGCAGTTCTTC.

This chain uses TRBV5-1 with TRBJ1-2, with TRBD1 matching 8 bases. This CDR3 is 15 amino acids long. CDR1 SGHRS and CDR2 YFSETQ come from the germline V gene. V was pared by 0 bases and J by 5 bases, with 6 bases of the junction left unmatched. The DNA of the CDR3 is TGCGCCAGCAGCTTGGGGACAGGGCCCTGGTATGGCTACACCTTC. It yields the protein CASSLGTGPWYGYTF.

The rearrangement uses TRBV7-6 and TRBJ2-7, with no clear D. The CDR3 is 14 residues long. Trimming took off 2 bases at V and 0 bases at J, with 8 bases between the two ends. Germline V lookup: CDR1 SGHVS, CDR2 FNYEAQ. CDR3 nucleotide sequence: TGTGCCAGCAGCTTAACAGTTCTCTCCTACGAGCAGTACTTC. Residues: CASSLTVLSYEQYF.

Here the CDR3 DNA reads TGTGCCAGCGGGGGTAGCTCAAATTGGGATACGCAGTATTTT. Translated: CASGGSSNWDTQYF. The chain is built from TRBV27 and TRBJ2-3; D is possibly TRBD1 or TRBD2 (5 bases each). V lost 8 bases and J 6 bases, leaving 18 bases between the germline ends. CDR1 is MNHEY and CDR2 is SMNVEV in the germline V gene (reference sequence). This CDR3 has 14 residues.

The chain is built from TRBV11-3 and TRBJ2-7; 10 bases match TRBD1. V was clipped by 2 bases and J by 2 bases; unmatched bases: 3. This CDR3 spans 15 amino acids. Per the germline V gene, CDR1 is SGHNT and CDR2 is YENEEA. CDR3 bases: TGTGCCAGCAGCTTAACCGGGACAGGGGCCTACGAGCAGTACTTC. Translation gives CASSLTGTGAYEQYF.

The CDR3 here is CASSMKALGNTEAFF. The CDR3 DNA is TGTGCCAGTAGTATGAAAGCGCTAGGGAACACTGAAGCTTTCTTT. This rearrangement joins TRBV19 to TRBJ1-1; D call uncertain. This CDR3 has 15 amino acids. V gave up 3 bases and J gave up 1 base, with 12 bases separating them. Germline CDR1 reads LNHDA; CDR2 reads SQIVND (reference sequence).

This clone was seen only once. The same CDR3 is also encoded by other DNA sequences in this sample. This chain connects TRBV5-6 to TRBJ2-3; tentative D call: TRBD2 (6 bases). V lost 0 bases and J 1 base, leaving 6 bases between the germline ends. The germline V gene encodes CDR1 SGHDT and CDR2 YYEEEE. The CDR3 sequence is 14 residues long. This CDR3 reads CASSLGGGTDTQYF. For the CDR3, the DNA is TGTGCCAGCAGCTTGGGGGGGGGCACAGATACGCAGTATTTT.

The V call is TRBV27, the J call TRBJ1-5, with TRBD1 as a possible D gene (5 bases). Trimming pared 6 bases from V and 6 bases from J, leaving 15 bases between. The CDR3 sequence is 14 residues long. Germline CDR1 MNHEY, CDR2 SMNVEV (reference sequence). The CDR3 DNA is TGTGCCAGCAGCTGGAGGGGTTTGGGTCAGCCCCAGCATTTT. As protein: CASSWRGLGQPQHF.

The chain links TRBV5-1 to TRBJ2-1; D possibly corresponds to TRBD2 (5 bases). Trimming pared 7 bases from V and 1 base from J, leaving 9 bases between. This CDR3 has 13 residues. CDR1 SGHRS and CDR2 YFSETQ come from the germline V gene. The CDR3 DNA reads TGCGCCAGCGGAGGCGGTTCCTACAATGAGCAGTTCTTC. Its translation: CASGGGSYNEQFF. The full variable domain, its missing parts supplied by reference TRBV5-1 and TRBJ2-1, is KAGVTQTPRYLIKTRGQQVTLSCSPISGHRSVSWYQQTPGQGLQFLFEYFSETQRNKGNFPGRFSGRQFSNSRSEMNVSTLELGDSALYLCASGGGSYNEQFFGPGTRLTVL.

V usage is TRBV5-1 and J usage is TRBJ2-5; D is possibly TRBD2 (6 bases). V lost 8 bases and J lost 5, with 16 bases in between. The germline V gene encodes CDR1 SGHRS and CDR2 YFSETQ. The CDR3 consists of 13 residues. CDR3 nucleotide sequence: TGCGCCAGACTAAGGACTACGTGGGAGACCCAGTACTTC. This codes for CARLRTTWETQYF.

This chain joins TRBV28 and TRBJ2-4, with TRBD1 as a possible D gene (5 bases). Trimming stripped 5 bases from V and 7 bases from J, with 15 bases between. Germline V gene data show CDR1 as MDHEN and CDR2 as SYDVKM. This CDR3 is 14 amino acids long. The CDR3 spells CASSPLRGGNIQYF. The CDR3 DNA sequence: TGTGCCAGCAGTCCGCTAAGGGGTGGGAACATTCAGTACTTC. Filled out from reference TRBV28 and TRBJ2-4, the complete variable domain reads DVKVTQSSRYLVKRTGEKVFLECVQDMDHENMFWYRQDPGLGLRLIYFSYDVKMKEKGDIPEGYSVSREKKERFSLILESASTNQTSMYLCASSPLRGGNIQYFGAGTRLSVL.

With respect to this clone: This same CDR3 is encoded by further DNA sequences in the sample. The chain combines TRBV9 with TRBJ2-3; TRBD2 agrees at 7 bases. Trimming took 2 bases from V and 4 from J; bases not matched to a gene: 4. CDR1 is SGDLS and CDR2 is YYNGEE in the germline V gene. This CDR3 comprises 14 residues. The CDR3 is CASSVGGSSDTQYF. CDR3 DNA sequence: TGTGCCAGCAGCGTGGGCGGGAGTTCAGATACGCAGTATTTT.

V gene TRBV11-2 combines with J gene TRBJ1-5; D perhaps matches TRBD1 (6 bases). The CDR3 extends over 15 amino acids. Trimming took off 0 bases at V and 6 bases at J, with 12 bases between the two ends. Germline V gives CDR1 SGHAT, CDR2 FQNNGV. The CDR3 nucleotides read TGTGCCAGCAGCTTAGAGGGGGCAATGGGTCAGCCCCAGCATTTT. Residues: CASSLEGAMGQPQHF.

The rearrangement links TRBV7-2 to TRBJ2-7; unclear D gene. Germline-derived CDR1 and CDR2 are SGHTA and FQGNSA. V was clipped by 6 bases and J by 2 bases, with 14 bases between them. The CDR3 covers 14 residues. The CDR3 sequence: CASSSNRAAYEQYF. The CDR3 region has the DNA TGTGCCAGCAGTTCCAACAGAGCCGCCTACGAGCAGTACTTC.

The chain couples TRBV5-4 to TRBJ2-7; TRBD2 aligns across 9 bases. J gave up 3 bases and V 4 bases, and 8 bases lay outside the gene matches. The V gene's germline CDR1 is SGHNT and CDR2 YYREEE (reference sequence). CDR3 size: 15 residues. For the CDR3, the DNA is TGTGCCAGCAGCCCCAGACTAGCGGAGAGCTACGAGCAGTACTTC. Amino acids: CASSPRLAESYEQYF. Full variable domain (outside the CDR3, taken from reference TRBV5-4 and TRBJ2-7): ETGVTQSPTHLIKTRGQQVTLRCSSQSGHNTVSWYQQALGQGPQFIFQYYREEENGRGNFPPRFSGLQFPNYSSELNVNALELDDSALYLCASSPRLAESYEQYFGPGTRLTVT.

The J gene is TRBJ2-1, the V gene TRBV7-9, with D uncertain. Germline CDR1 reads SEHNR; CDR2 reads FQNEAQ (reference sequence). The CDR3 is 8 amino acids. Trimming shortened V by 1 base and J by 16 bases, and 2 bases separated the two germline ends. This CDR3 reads CASSLEFF. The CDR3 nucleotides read TGTGCCAGCAGCTTAGAATTCTTC.

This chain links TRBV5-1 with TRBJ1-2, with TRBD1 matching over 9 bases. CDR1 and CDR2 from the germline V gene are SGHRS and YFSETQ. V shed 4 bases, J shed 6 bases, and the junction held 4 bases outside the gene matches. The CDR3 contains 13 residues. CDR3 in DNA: TGCGCCAGCAGCCCCGGGACAGGGAATGGCTACACCTTC. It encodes CASSPGTGNGYTF.

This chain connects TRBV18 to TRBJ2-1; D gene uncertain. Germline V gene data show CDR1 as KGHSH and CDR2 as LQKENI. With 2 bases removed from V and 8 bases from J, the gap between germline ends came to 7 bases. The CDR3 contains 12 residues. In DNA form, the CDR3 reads TGTGCCAGCTCACCAGCTAGTTATGAGCAGTTCTTC. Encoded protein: CASSPASYEQFF.